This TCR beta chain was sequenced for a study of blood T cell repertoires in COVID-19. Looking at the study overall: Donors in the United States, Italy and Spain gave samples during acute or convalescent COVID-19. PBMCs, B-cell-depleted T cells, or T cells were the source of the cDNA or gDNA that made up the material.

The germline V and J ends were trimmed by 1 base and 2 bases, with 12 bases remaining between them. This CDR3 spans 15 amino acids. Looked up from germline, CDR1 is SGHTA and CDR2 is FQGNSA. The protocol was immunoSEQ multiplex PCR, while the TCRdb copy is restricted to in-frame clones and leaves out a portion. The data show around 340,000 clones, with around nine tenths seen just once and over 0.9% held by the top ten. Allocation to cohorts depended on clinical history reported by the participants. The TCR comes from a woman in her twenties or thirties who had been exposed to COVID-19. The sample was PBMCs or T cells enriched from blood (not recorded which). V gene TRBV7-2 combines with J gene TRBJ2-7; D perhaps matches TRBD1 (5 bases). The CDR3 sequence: CASSLGLGPPYEQYF. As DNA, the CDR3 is TGTGCCAGCAGCTTAGGACTGGGGCCACCCTACGAGCAGTACTTC.